This is a list of T cell receptor beta chains from one sample in a study of blood T cell repertoires in COVID-19. Assay: immunoSEQ multiplex PCR; the TCRdb copy retains only in-frame clones and omits some. Among more than 150,000 clones listed, 65% to 85% were seen once. The sequencing input was peripheral blood. These receptors all stem from a man aged 55-75 years with active or convalescent COVID-19. CDR3s include the opening cysteine and the closing phenylalanine or tryptophan. D genes are given only for firm matches. Only some rows state a clone size, as once, few, many or a class for expanded clones.

abundance: once; v_gene: TRBV19; d_gene: .; j_gene: TRBJ1-1; CDR3nt: TGTGCCAGTAGTTATACAGGGAGCCAAGCTTTCTTT; CDR3aa: CASSYTGSQAFF
abundance: .; v_gene: TRBV24-1; d_gene: TRBD1; j_gene: TRBJ2-7; CDR3nt: TGTGCCACCAGTGATCTTGTCGGGACAGACGAGCAGTACTTC; CDR3aa: CATSDLVGTDEQYF
abundance: .; v_gene: TRBV2; d_gene: TRBD2; j_gene: TRBJ2-5; CDR3nt: TGTGCCAGCACCTTAGGATCGGGAGGGATCGAGACCCAGTACTTC; CDR3aa: CASTLGSGGIETQYF
abundance: .; v_gene: TRBV19; d_gene: TRBD1; j_gene: TRBJ2-5; CDR3nt: TGTGCCAGTAGCACCAACAGGGGGGAGACCCAGTACTTC; CDR3aa: CASSTNRGETQYF
abundance: .; v_gene: TRBV7-2; d_gene: .; j_gene: TRBJ2-1; CDR3nt: TGTGCCAGCAGCTCAATTCCACAGGGGAGCGGGAGTCGCAATGAGCAGTTCTTC; CDR3aa: CASSSIPQGSGSRNEQFF
abundance: few; v_gene: TRBV5-4; d_gene: .; j_gene: TRBJ2-2; CDR3nt: TGTGCCAGCAGCCGGAGGGATAACACCGGGGAGCTGTTTTTT; CDR3aa: CASSRRDNTGELFF
abundance: .; v_gene: TRBV4-2; d_gene: .; j_gene: TRBJ2-1; CDR3nt: TGTGCCAGCAGCCATGCAACTAGCAGATCGTACAATGAGCAGTTCTTC; CDR3aa: CASSHATSRSYNEQFF
abundance: .; v_gene: TRBV28; d_gene: TRBD1; j_gene: TRBJ2-7; CDR3nt: TGTGCCAGCAGTTCCTTAGGACAGGGAGCCCCCTACGAGCAGTACTTC; CDR3aa: CASSSLGQGAPYEQYF
abundance: .; v_gene: TRBV5-1; d_gene: .; j_gene: TRBJ1-1; CDR3nt: TGCGCCAGCAGCTTAGGACTTGAAGCTTTCTTT; CDR3aa: CASSLGLEAFF
abundance: once; v_gene: TRBV24-1; d_gene: .; j_gene: TRBJ1-2; CDR3nt: TGTGCCACCAGTGATTCAAAACTCGGGGACTATGGCTACACCTTC; CDR3aa: CATSDSKLGDYGYTF
abundance: many; v_gene: TRBV5-1; d_gene: .; j_gene: TRBJ1-2; CDR3nt: TGCGCCAGCAGCATTCCTCCGGCAGGGGATCAATATGGCTACACCTTC; CDR3aa: CASSIPPAGDQYGYTF
abundance: .; v_gene: TRBV28; d_gene: TRBD1; j_gene: TRBJ2-7; CDR3nt: TGTGCCAGCACTCAACCGGGGACAGGGGTGTTCGGCGAGCAGTACTTC; CDR3aa: CASTQPGTGVFGEQYF
abundance: .; v_gene: TRBV3-1/TRBV3-2; d_gene: .; j_gene: TRBJ2-6; CDR3nt: TGTGCCAGCAGCCTTCAGTCCTCTGGGGCCAACGTCCTGACTTTC; CDR3aa: CASSLQSSGANVLTF
abundance: .; v_gene: TRBV19; d_gene: TRBD1; j_gene: TRBJ2-2; CDR3nt: TGTGCCAGTAGTACCCGACAGGGGGGTACCGGGGAGCTGTTTTTT; CDR3aa: CASSTRQGGTGELFF
abundance: few; v_gene: TRBV10-3; d_gene: .; j_gene: TRBJ2-1; CDR3nt: TGTGCCATCAGTGAGTCGCGGCTTGAGCAGTTCTTC; CDR3aa: CAISESRLEQFF
abundance: .; v_gene: TRBV7-2; d_gene: .; j_gene: TRBJ1-2; CDR3nt: TGTGCCAGCAGCTCCCGGACAGAGCTCTATGGCTACACCTTC; CDR3aa: CASSSRTELYGYTF
abundance: .; v_gene: TRBV9; d_gene: TRBD2; j_gene: TRBJ2-3; CDR3nt: TGTGCCAGCAGCGGTTCAGGACTAGCGGGAAACCCTCTAGGCACAGATACGCAGTATTTT; CDR3aa: CASSGSGLAGNPLGTDTQYF
abundance: once; v_gene: TRBV4-1; d_gene: .; j_gene: TRBJ1-4; CDR3nt: TGCGCCAGCAGCCCCAGCCCCCAACAGGCGAACGAAAAACTGTTTTTT; CDR3aa: CASSPSPQQANEKLFF
abundance: .; v_gene: TRBV7-2; d_gene: .; j_gene: TRBJ2-3; CDR3nt: TGTGCCAGCAGCTTAGAGGGAGTAAATACTTTCAGCACAGATACGCAGTATTTT; CDR3aa: CASSLEGVNTFSTDTQYF
abundance: few; v_gene: TRBV29-1; d_gene: .; j_gene: TRBJ2-1; CDR3nt: TGCAGCGTTTTATCTCCCCCTTCCTACAATGAGCAGTTCTTC; CDR3aa: CSVLSPPSYNEQFF
abundance: .; v_gene: TRBV7-2; d_gene: TRBD1; j_gene: TRBJ2-6; CDR3nt: TGTGCCAGCAGCGACAGGGGCCCCTCTGGGGCCAACGTCCTGACTTTC; CDR3aa: CASSDRGPSGANVLTF
abundance: .; v_gene: TRBV19; d_gene: TRBD1; j_gene: TRBJ2-4; CDR3nt: TGTGCCAGTAGTATAGACTCTCGACAGGGGGGCCTAGCCAAAAACATTCAGTACTTC; CDR3aa: CASSIDSRQGGLAKNIQYF
abundance: few; v_gene: TRBV4-1; d_gene: .; j_gene: TRBJ1-4; CDR3nt: TGCGCCAGCAGCCCGTCCATATCAGGGAATATAGATGAAAAACTGTTTTTT; CDR3aa: CASSPSISGNIDEKLFF
abundance: .; v_gene: TRBV10-1; d_gene: .; j_gene: TRBJ2-7; CDR3nt: TGCGCCAGCAGTGAAGACAGGACCCCTCTCTACGAGCAGTACTTC; CDR3aa: CASSEDRTPLYEQYF
abundance: .; v_gene: TRBV7-2; d_gene: TRBD1; j_gene: TRBJ2-6; CDR3nt: TGTGCCAGCAGCTTAGATCGGGCCAGGGGGCGATCTGGGGCCAACGTCCTGACTTTC; CDR3aa: CASSLDRARGRSGANVLTF
abundance: .; v_gene: TRBV9; d_gene: .; j_gene: TRBJ2-3; CDR3nt: TGTGCCAGCAGCGTAGCAGGGTTAGCCCAAAAAGGCACAGATACGCAGTATTTT; CDR3aa: CASSVAGLAQKGTDTQYF
abundance: many; v_gene: TRBV24-1; d_gene: .; j_gene: TRBJ2-3; CDR3nt: TGTGCCACCAGAGAGCCCAACACAGATACGCAGTATTTT; CDR3aa: CATREPNTDTQYF
abundance: once; v_gene: TRBV19; d_gene: .; j_gene: TRBJ2-3; CDR3nt: TGTGCCAGTTCTCCTATGCGGGACACAGATACGCAGTATTTT; CDR3aa: CASSPMRDTDTQYF
abundance: .; v_gene: TRBV2; d_gene: TRBD1; j_gene: TRBJ2-3; CDR3nt: TGTGCCAGCAGTGAAGCGCTTGGGACAGGGGGCATAGATACGCAGTATTTT; CDR3aa: CASSEALGTGGIDTQYF
abundance: .; v_gene: TRBV28; d_gene: TRBD1; j_gene: TRBJ1-2; CDR3nt: TGTGCCAGCAGTACCAGGGGGCGTCTAGAAGGCTACACCTTC; CDR3aa: CASSTRGRLEGYTF
abundance: .; v_gene: TRBV18; d_gene: TRBD1; j_gene: TRBJ1-6; CDR3nt: TGTGCCAGCTCAAACTCAGGGGGTAGTAATTCACCCCTCCACTTT; CDR3aa: CASSNSGGSNSPLHF
abundance: .; v_gene: TRBV19; d_gene: TRBD1; j_gene: TRBJ2-7; CDR3nt: TGTGCCAGTAGTCGACAGGGGGCTTACTACGAGCAGTACTTC; CDR3aa: CASSRQGAYYEQYF
abundance: .; v_gene: TRBV18; d_gene: .; j_gene: TRBJ1-2; CDR3nt: TGTGCCAGCTCACCACGATCCCTCGGGGGCTACACCTTC; CDR3aa: CASSPRSLGGYTF
abundance: few; v_gene: TRBV29-1; d_gene: .; j_gene: TRBJ1-1; CDR3nt: TGCAGCGCCCTCCGGGAGGACACTGAAGCTTTCTTT; CDR3aa: CSALREDTEAFF
abundance: .; v_gene: TRBV7-8; d_gene: .; j_gene: TRBJ2-7; CDR3nt: TGTGCCAGCAGCTTCAGAGACGGGACTCTAGTCTACGAGCAGTACTTC; CDR3aa: CASSFRDGTLVYEQYF
abundance: .; v_gene: TRBV20-1; d_gene: .; j_gene: TRBJ2-2; CDR3nt: TGCAGTGCTAGTTCGGTTGGGGGGGCGCGCACCGGGGAGCTGTTTTTT; CDR3aa: CSASSVGGARTGELFF
abundance: .; v_gene: TRBV6-5; d_gene: .; j_gene: TRBJ1-1; CDR3nt: TGTGCCAGCAGGGCTCTCACTGAAGCTTTCTTT; CDR3aa: CASRALTEAFF
abundance: .; v_gene: TRBV12-3/TRBV12-4; d_gene: .; j_gene: TRBJ1-6; CDR3nt: TGTGCCAGCAGACCTACAGGGTCATCACCCCTCCACTTT; CDR3aa: CASRPTGSSPLHF
abundance: .; v_gene: TRBV7-9; d_gene: TRBD2; j_gene: TRBJ2-1; CDR3nt: TGTGCCAGCAGCGAGACTAGCGCGAGAACCTACGATGAGCAGTTCTTC; CDR3aa: CASSETSARTYDEQFF
abundance: .; v_gene: TRBV11-3; d_gene: TRBD2; j_gene: TRBJ2-7; CDR3nt: TGTGCCAGCAGCCCCGGTGGGGCTAGCGGGAGTTACGAGCAGTACTTC; CDR3aa: CASSPGGASGSYEQYF
abundance: .; v_gene: TRBV28; d_gene: .; j_gene: TRBJ2-3; CDR3nt: TGTGCCAGCAGTTTAGGGGGCTTAGGCACAGATACGCAGTATTTT; CDR3aa: CASSLGGLGTDTQYF
abundance: many; v_gene: TRBV5-1; d_gene: .; j_gene: TRBJ2-7; CDR3nt: TGCGCCAGCGCAGAGCCAGGGACCTACGAGCAGTACTTC; CDR3aa: CASAEPGTYEQYF
abundance: .; v_gene: TRBV9; d_gene: TRBD1; j_gene: TRBJ1-6; CDR3nt: TGTGCCAGCAGCCCCCGGACAGGGATCTCACCCCTCCACTTT; CDR3aa: CASSPRTGISPLHF
abundance: .; v_gene: TRBV4-1; d_gene: .; j_gene: TRBJ2-7; CDR3nt: TGCGCCAGCAAGGACTCTCTAGAGACGTACGAGCAGTACTTC; CDR3aa: CASKDSLETYEQYF
abundance: few; v_gene: TRBV4-3; d_gene: TRBD1; j_gene: TRBJ1-6; CDR3nt: TGCGCCAGCAGCCCCTCGGGACAGGATGACTCACCCCTCCACTTT; CDR3aa: CASSPSGQDDSPLHF
abundance: .; v_gene: TRBV6-5; d_gene: TRBD1; j_gene: TRBJ1-1; CDR3nt: TGTGCCAGCGACCCGACAGGGGAGCACACTGAAGCTTTCTTT; CDR3aa: CASDPTGEHTEAFF
abundance: .; v_gene: TRBV14; d_gene: TRBD2; j_gene: TRBJ2-1; CDR3nt: TGTGCCAGCAGCCGCGAGGAGCGGGAGATATACAATGAGCAGTTCTTC; CDR3aa: CASSREEREIYNEQFF
abundance: .; v_gene: TRBV7-8; d_gene: TRBD2; j_gene: TRBJ2-7; CDR3nt: TGTGCCAGCGGCACTAACCTTGGGACTAGCGGGAGCTACGAGCAGTACTTC; CDR3aa: CASGTNLGTSGSYEQYF
abundance: .; v_gene: TRBV7-9; d_gene: .; j_gene: TRBJ1-5; CDR3nt: TGTGCCAGCAGCTCGGTGGGTCAGGGGACGGAGCCCCAGCATTTT; CDR3aa: CASSSVGQGTEPQHF
abundance: once; v_gene: TRBV3-1/TRBV3-2; d_gene: .; j_gene: TRBJ1-5; CDR3nt: TGTGCCAGCAGCCAAGGGGCTGGCCAGCCCCAGCATTTT; CDR3aa: CASSQGAGQPQHF
abundance: .; v_gene: TRBV3-1/TRBV3-2; d_gene: TRBD1; j_gene: TRBJ2-7; CDR3nt: TGTGCCAGCAGCCCGGGAACAGGGGCTCGCGAGCAGTACTTC; CDR3aa: CASSPGTGAREQYF
abundance: .; v_gene: TRBV7-3; d_gene: .; j_gene: TRBJ2-2; CDR3nt: TGTGCCAGCACCCGGGATGGGGCCGGGGAGCTGTTTTTT; CDR3aa: CASTRDGAGELFF
abundance: .; v_gene: TRBV5-8; d_gene: TRBD2; j_gene: TRBJ2-1; CDR3nt: TGTGCCAGCAGCTTGGCCGGACTAGCGGGAGAGGAGCAGTTCTTC; CDR3aa: CASSLAGLAGEEQFF
abundance: .; v_gene: TRBV9; d_gene: .; j_gene: TRBJ2-2; CDR3nt: TGTGCCAGCAGCGTAGAATCAGGGCAGACCGGGGAGCTGTTTTTT; CDR3aa: CASSVESGQTGELFF
abundance: few; v_gene: TRBV7-2; d_gene: TRBD1; j_gene: TRBJ1-5; CDR3nt: TGTGCCAGCAGCTTAGCCCGGACAGGGGGATTTAATCAGCCCCAGCATTTT; CDR3aa: CASSLARTGGFNQPQHF
abundance: .; v_gene: TRBV10-3; d_gene: TRBD2; j_gene: TRBJ2-7; CDR3nt: TGTGCCATCAGTGAGTCGAACGGGAGGGCGGACGAGCAGTACTTC; CDR3aa: CAISESNGRADEQYF